Below are 32 T cell receptor beta chains sequenced from a single sample in a study of a mutant IDH1 vaccine in newly diagnosed glioma. Clones were sequenced by immunoSEQ multiplex PCR, and TCRdb holds only the in-frame ones, with some missing. The table lists some 130,000 clones, around three quarters of them singletons. These TCRs' antigens remain unknown. Time point indicated: week 11, during vaccination. A single vaccine dose contained 300 ug of mutant IDH1 20-mer peptide, and topical imiquimod was used with it. The sample consisted of PBMCs, taken from a glioma patient whose treatment included an IDH1 peptide vaccine. The receptors were sampled from a middle-aged man with glioma.

The chain is built from TRBV19 and TRBJ2-1, with TRBD2 matching 12 bases. The CDR3 runs to 15 residues. The trim removed 2 bases at V and 4 bases at J, leaving 0 bases unmatched. Germline V gives CDR1 LNHDA, CDR2 SQIVND (reference sequence). CDR3 residues: CASSITSGRYNEQFF. CDR3 DNA sequence: TGTGCCAGTAGTATAACTAGCGGGAGGTACAATGAGCAGTTCTTC.

The chain has TRBV6-4 and TRBJ1-6; the D gene is possibly TRBD1 (5 bases). The CDR3 totals 13 residues. The germline V gene encodes CDR1 MRHNA and CDR2 SNTAGT. Trimming pared 3 bases from V and 5 bases from J, leaving 5 bases between. The CDR3 is CASSEGDNSPLHF. CDR3 DNA: TGTGCCAGCAGTGAAGGGGATAATTCACCCCTCCACTTT.

This clone appeared once. V gene TRBV6-5 combines with J gene TRBJ1-2; 8 bases fit TRBD1. Germline values: CDR1 MNHEY, CDR2 SVGAGI. V shed 6 bases, J shed 9 bases, and the junction held 12 bases outside the gene matches. This CDR3 has 14 amino acids. The CDR3 is CASRNTGGFGSYTF. CDR3 sequence (DNA): TGTGCCAGCAGAAACACAGGGGGTTTCGGTAGCTACACCTTC.

The chain has TRBV25-1 and TRBJ1-6; D unclear. Germline V gives CDR1 MGHDK, CDR2 SYGVNS. With 1 base removed from V and 8 bases from J, the gap between germline ends came to 9 bases. The length of the CDR3 is 14 residues. CDR3 residues: CASSEFPGDSPLHF. The CDR3 nucleotides read TGTGCCAGCAGTGAATTTCCCGGAGATTCACCCCTCCACTTT.

The V gene is TRBV7-9, the J gene TRBJ2-1; 12 bases match TRBD2. Germline V gene sequence: CDR1 SEHNR, CDR2 FQNEAQ (reference sequence). V trimming: 4 bases; J trimming: 6 bases; junction bases outside the gene matches: 7. The length of the CDR3 is 16 residues. CDR3 bases: TGTGCCAGCAGCTCGAACCGACTAGCGGGAGTCAATGAGCAGTTCTTC. Protein: CASSSNRLAGVNEQFF. Full variable domain (remainder filled in from reference TRBV7-9 and TRBJ2-1): DTGVSQNPRHKITKRGQNVTFRCDPISEHNRLYWYRQTLGQGPEFLTYFQNEAQLEKSRLLSDRFSAERPKGSFSTLEIQRTEQGDSAMYLCASSSNRLAGVNEQFFGPGTRLTVL.

This chain connects TRBV30 to TRBJ2-3; no firm D call. Trimming pared 2 bases from V and 2 bases from J, leaving 11 bases between. Germline CDR1 is GTSNPN and CDR2 is SVGIG (reference sequence). The CDR3 is made up of 14 amino acids. Here the CDR3 reads CAWSPAALTDTQYF. Written as DNA, the CDR3 is TGTGCCTGGAGTCCGGCGGCCCTCACAGATACGCAGTATTTT. The full variable domain, in which reference TRBV30 and TRBJ2-3 provide the parts outside the CDR3, is SQTIHQWPATLVQPVGSPLSLECTVEGTSNPNLYWYRQAAGRGLQLLFYSVGIGQISSEVPQNLSASRPQDRQFILSSKKLLLSDSGFYLCAWSPAALTDTQYFGPGTRLTVL.

The chain employs TRBV7-2 and TRBJ2-1, with D possibly TRBD1 on 5 matching bases. Germline-derived CDR1 and CDR2 are SGHTA and FQGNSA. Trimming pared 5 bases from V and 9 bases from J, leaving 17 bases between. The CDR3 loop spans 14 amino acids. As DNA, the CDR3 is TGTGCCAGCAGCCTCCAGGGCCCCAGGAGTGAGCAGTTCTTC. This sequence encodes CASSLQGPRSEQFF.

This clone was seen a handful of times. The V call is TRBV2, the J call TRBJ2-3, with no clear D. The germline V and J ends were trimmed by 5 bases and 3 bases, with 6 bases remaining between them. Germline-derived CDR1 and CDR2 are SNHLY and FYNNEI. The length of the CDR3 is 12 residues. CDR3 in amino acids: CASSSGTDTQYF. CDR3 coding DNA: TGTGCCAGCAGTTCCGGGACAGATACGCAGTATTTT.

This chain joins TRBV28 and TRBJ1-1, with D possibly being TRBD1 (5 bases). The V gene's germline CDR1 is MDHEN and CDR2 SYDVKM. Trimming cost V 2 bases and J 5 bases, with 12 bases left between them. CDR3 length equals 14 residues. The DNA of the CDR3 is TGTGCCAGCAGTTTAGGCCAGGGTTCGACTGAAGCTTTCTTT. Protein: CASSLGQGSTEAFF. The full variable domain, its missing parts supplied by reference TRBV28 and TRBJ1-1, is DVKVTQSSRYLVKRTGEKVFLECVQDMDHENMFWYRQDPGLGLRLIYFSYDVKMKEKGDIPEGYSVSREKKERFSLILESASTNQTSMYLCASSLGQGSTEAFFGQGTRLTVV.

CDR3 amino acids: CASSLGMVASQETQYF. CDR3 nucleotide sequence: TGTGCCAGCAGCTTAGGGATGGTGGCTAGTCAAGAGACCCAGTACTTC. This chain uses TRBV11-2 with TRBJ2-5, with no clear D. Trimming shortened V by 1 base and J by 2 bases, and 14 bases separated the two germline ends. Looked up from germline, CDR1 is SGHAT and CDR2 is FQNNGV. The CDR3 is 16 amino acids.

About this clone itself: Other nucleotide sequences in the sample specify the same CDR3. V gene TRBV30 combines with J gene TRBJ1-1, with D maybe TRBD1 (6 bases). This CDR3 is 13 amino acids long. Trimming took off 1 base at V and 1 base at J, with 7 bases between the two ends. Germline CDR1 reads GTSNPN; CDR2 reads SVGIG (reference sequence). The CDR3 bases are TGTGCCTGGAGTGGACAGGCGAACACTGAAGCTTTCTTT. It codes for CAWSGQANTEAFF. The whole variable domain, remainder taken from reference TRBV30 and TRBJ1-1, is SQTIHQWPATLVQPVGSPLSLECTVEGTSNPNLYWYRQAAGRGLQLLFYSVGIGQISSEVPQNLSASRPQDRQFILSSKKLLLSDSGFYLCAWSGQANTEAFFGQGTRLTVV.

The V gene is TRBV6-1, the J gene TRBJ2-7; possible D gene TRBD1, 6 bases. The CDR3 sequence is 12 residues long. Trimming shortened V by 6 bases and J by 3 bases, and 9 bases separated the two germline ends. CDR1 is MNHNS and CDR2 is SASEGT in the germline V gene. The DNA of the CDR3 is TGTGCCAGCAGACCACAGGGCTACGAGCAGTACTTC. The encoded protein is CASRPQGYEQYF.

The rearrangement uses TRBV6-1 and TRBJ1-1; weak D call: TRBD1 (6 bases). Trimming left V 6 bases short and J 7 bases short, with 12 bases between. CDR3 length: 12 amino acids. The germline CDR1 and CDR2 sequences are MNHNS and SASEGT. Written as DNA, the CDR3 is TGTGCCAGCAGCCCCGGACAGTTTGAAGCTTTCTTT. This sequence encodes CASSPGQFEAFF.

This clone showed up just a few times. DNA for the CDR3: TGTGCCAGTAGTTCACGAGGGACGGCTACCGGGGAGCTGTTTTTT. Encoded protein: CASSSRGTATGELFF. This chain joins TRBV19 and TRBJ2-2; either TRBD1 or TRBD2 may fit D (5 bases each). Germline CDR1 and CDR2: LNHDA and SQIVND (reference sequence). Trimming pared 5 bases from V and 5 bases from J, leaving 15 bases between. CDR3 length: 15 amino acids.

V usage is TRBV28 and J usage is TRBJ1-4; unclear D gene. Germline CDR1 is MDHEN and CDR2 is SYDVKM. This CDR3 has 15 amino acids. V was clipped by 3 bases and J by 6 bases, with 14 bases between them. The CDR3 is CASSFDRFSDEKLFF. CDR3 in DNA: TGTGCCAGCAGTTTTGATCGGTTCAGTGATGAAAAACTGTTTTTT. The full variable domain, completed using reference TRBV28 and TRBJ1-4, is DVKVTQSSRYLVKRTGEKVFLECVQDMDHENMFWYRQDPGLGLRLIYFSYDVKMKEKGDIPEGYSVSREKKERFSLILESASTNQTSMYLCASSFDRFSDEKLFFGSGTQLSVL.

Worth noting for this clone: A read error may produce the germline difference seen at one junction end. Other nucleotide sequences from this sample produce the same CDR3. CDR3 sequence reads: CASRAPQGEQYF. CDR3 bases: TGCGCCTCCCGGGCACCCCAGGGCGAGCAGTACTTC. This chain connects TRBV30 to TRBJ2-7; possible D gene TRBD1, 5 bases. Germline V gene sequence: CDR1 GTSNPN, CDR2 SVGIG (reference sequence). The CDR3 has 12 residues.

The chain couples TRBV7-3 to TRBJ2-5; D uncertain. CDR3 size: 14 residues. Trimming removed 5 bases from V and 1 base from J, with 11 bases in between. Germline V CDR1 and CDR2: SGHTA, FQGTGA. The CDR3 DNA reads TGTGCCAGCAGCCCGGACGGCTCCCAAGAGACCCAGTACTTC. Its translation is CASSPDGSQETQYF.

J is TRBJ2-5 and V is TRBV4-3; 10 bases agree with TRBD2. V was clipped by 2 bases and J by 3 bases; unmatched bases: 3. The CDR3 is 15 amino acids. From germline, CDR1 is LGHNA and CDR2 YSLEER. CDR3 coding DNA: TGCGCCAGCAGCCAACACGGACTAGCGGAAGAGACCCAGTACTTC. Its protein product is CASSQHGLAEETQYF.

V and J are TRBV4-3 and TRBJ1-2, with D unresolved. This CDR3 is built from 15 residues. Trimming left V 0 bases short and J 0 bases short, with 8 bases between. Germline V CDR1 and CDR2: LGHNA, YSLEER. CDR3 sequence (DNA): TGCGCCAGCAGCCAAGATAGGAGAGCTAACTATGGCTACACCTTC. This translates into CASSQDRRANYGYTF.

The chain recombines TRBV7-6 with TRBJ2-1; 11 bases match TRBD2. Germline CDR1 is SGHVS and CDR2 is FNYEAQ. The V gene end was trimmed by 5 bases and the J gene end by 6 bases; junction bases not matched to a gene: 6. This CDR3 has 15 residues. The CDR3 reads CASSPTTSGTNEQFF. CDR3 bases: TGTGCCAGCAGCCCGACGACTAGCGGGACCAATGAGCAGTTCTTC. Using reference TRBV7-6 and TRBJ2-1 for the parts outside the CDR3, the full variable domain is GAGVSQSPRYKVTKRGQDVALRCDPISGHVSLYWYRQALGQGPEFLTYFNYEAQQDKSGLPNDRFSAERPEGSISTLTIQRTEQRDSAMYRCASSPTTSGTNEQFFGPGTRLTVL.

This clone was observed once. The V call is TRBV6-5, the J call TRBJ1-1, with TRBD1 matching 7 bases. The CDR3 covers 14 residues. Germline CDR1 reads MNHEY; CDR2 reads SVGAGI. With V trimmed by 5 bases and J by 4 bases, 7 bases remained unmatched. In nucleotides, the CDR3 is TGTGCCAGCAGTCAACGGACAGGACGCACTGAAGCTTTCTTT. The encoded protein is CASSQRTGRTEAFF.

This clone ranks as medium-sized (0.01 to 0.1%). The rearrangement uses TRBV6-4 and TRBJ1-6; tentative D call: TRBD1 (6 bases). Germline V gene data show CDR1 as MRHNA and CDR2 as SNTAGT. V was trimmed by 4 bases and J by 7 bases, leaving 14 bases between them. This CDR3 comprises 15 residues. The CDR3 coding sequence is TGTGCCAGCAGTGCCACAAACACAGGGAATTCACCCCTCCACTTT. Its translation: CASSATNTGNSPLHF.

The V call is TRBV5-1, the J call TRBJ1-4; D remains ambiguous. This CDR3 region has 14 residues. With 0 bases removed from V and 7 bases from J, the gap between germline ends came to 10 bases. Germline CDR1 is SGHRS and CDR2 is YFSETQ. The CDR3, as DNA: TGCGCCAGCAGCTTGGGGCTAGGCGGTGAAAAACTGTTTTTT. Amino acids: CASSLGLGGEKLFF.

The chain combines TRBV7-9 with TRBJ1-1; 7 bases line up with TRBD1. Germline CDR1 and CDR2: SEHNR and FQNEAQ (reference sequence). This CDR3 is built from 14 residues. Trimming took 6 bases from V and 2 from J; bases not matched to a gene: 6. CDR3 coding DNA: TGTGCCAGCAGGCCAGGGGGGGATAACACTGAAGCTTTCTTT. This translates into CASRPGGDNTEAFF. The full variable domain, rest sourced from reference TRBV7-9 and TRBJ1-1, is DTGVSQNPRHKITKRGQNVTFRCDPISEHNRLYWYRQTLGQGPEFLTYFQNEAQLEKSRLLSDRFSAERPKGSFSTLEIQRTEQGDSAMYLCASRPGGDNTEAFFGQGTRLTVV.

The chain joins TRBV7-2 to TRBJ1-1; D is ambiguous. The germline V gene has CDR1 SGHTA and CDR2 FQGNSA. CDR3 length equals 15 residues. V was trimmed by 1 base and J by 11 bases, leaving 20 bases between them. CDR3 region: CASSLVSEVPLGAFF. CDR3 sequence (DNA): TGTGCCAGCAGCTTAGTATCGGAGGTACCCCTGGGGGCTTTCTTT. Full variable domain (missing parts from reference TRBV7-2 and TRBJ1-1): GAGVSQSPSNKVTEKGKDVELRCDPISGHTALYWYRQSLGQGLEFLIYFQGNSAPDKSGLPSDRFSAERTGGSVSTLTIQRTQQEDSAVYLCASSLVSEVPLGAFFGQGTRLTVV.

This chain uses TRBV11-2 with TRBJ1-5; 7 bases are a match to TRBD1. The CDR3 sequence is 14 residues long. V dropped 3 bases and J dropped 6; count of bases not matched to a gene: 5. CDR1 and CDR2 (germline): SGHAT, FQNNGV. Written as DNA, the CDR3 is TGTGCCAGCAGCTTTACAGGGGCAGCTCAGCCCCAGCATTTT. Translation: CASSFTGAAQPQHF.

The rearrangement links TRBV5-6 to TRBJ1-1; 7 bases map to TRBD1. Germline CDR1 and CDR2: SGHDT and YYEEEE. The CDR3 contains 15 residues. With V trimmed by 4 bases and J by 11 bases, 17 bases remained unmatched. CDR3 loop: CASSGGTVPMLAAFF. CDR3 bases: TGTGCCAGCAGCGGGGGGACAGTCCCAATGTTGGCCGCTTTCTTT.

The chain joins TRBV19 to TRBJ2-7, with 9 bases lining up with TRBD2. The CDR3 spans 15 residues. CDR1 is LNHDA, CDR2 SQIVND, per germline (reference sequence). Germline trimming cut 3 bases from V and 3 bases from J; bases unmatched to any gene: 6. The CDR3, as DNA: TGTGCCAGTAGTATCTCGGCGGGAGGGAACTACGAGCAGTACTTC. As protein: CASSISAGGNYEQYF.

This chain uses TRBV6-6 with TRBJ1-2; D is unclear. The CDR3 runs to 12 residues. Trimming removed 5 bases from V and 5 bases from J, with 9 bases in between. Germline assignment: CDR1 MNHNY and CDR2 SVGAGI (reference sequence). DNA of the CDR3: TGTGCCAGCAGTGCCGACCAGTATGGCTACACCTTC. It yields the protein CASSADQYGYTF.

This chain's CDR3 is CASSPNLAGQDNEQFF. The DNA for the CDR3 is TGTGCCAGCAGCCCCAACCTAGCGGGGCAGGACAATGAGCAGTTCTTC. The rearrangement uses TRBV5-4 and TRBJ2-1, with 9 bases lining up with TRBD2. The V gene's germline CDR1 is SGHNT and CDR2 YYREEE (reference sequence). The length of the CDR3 is 16 residues. The V gene end was trimmed by 4 bases and the J gene end by 5 bases; junction bases not matched to a gene: 10.

This clone was counted a single time. This rearrangement joins TRBV13 to TRBJ1-3; 8 bases map to TRBD1. The CDR3 runs 15 residues. Germline CDR1 PRHDT, CDR2 FYEKMQ (reference sequence). Unmatched junction bases numbered 6, after V lost 5 bases and J lost 3 bases. The CDR3 DNA reads TGTGCCAGCAGCCAAGACAGGGGTATTGGAAACACCATATATTTT. The encoded protein is CASSQDRGIGNTIYF.

The chain recombines TRBV5-1 with TRBJ1-1, with 11 bases fitting TRBD1. Germline CDR1 SGHRS, CDR2 YFSETQ. The CDR3 spans 14 residues. J gave up 11 bases and V 0 bases, and 6 bases lay outside the gene matches. CDR3 bases: TGCGCCAGCAGCTTGGAGGGACAGGGGGATGTTGCTTTCTTT. Translated: CASSLEGQGDVAFF.